Following are 26 T cell receptor beta chains from one sample sequenced in a study of T-cell reconstitution after alpha-beta-depleted transplantation in children (dated by TCRdb to between 2015 and 2016). The protocol used for the library was PCR. For sequencing, an Illumina HiSeq 2500 was employed. TCR library preparation used molecular barcoding, with unique molecular identifiers applied to normalize quantification of the TCRbeta repertoire. TCRdb passed the public sequencing reads through fastp at Q25 and MiXCR, retaining productive beta sequences. Records with the same CDR3 protein are collapsed into one entry carrying the most frequent genes and DNA. This sample comprises 200,000 to 250,000 distinct CDR3 sequences, roughly a tenth of them detected only once. Roughly 27% of the sample goes to the ten largest clones. The treatment or condition label on this specimen signifies: allogeneic hematopoietic cell transplantation with graft depleted of TCRalphabeta T cells and CD19 B cells.

The sample was PBMCs, taken before TCRalphabeta/CD19-depleted stem cell transplant. These receptors came from a child younger than two with acute myeloid leukemia, due to receive a stem cell transplant.

Only a few counts were recorded for this clonotype. The chain recombines TRBV30 with TRBJ1-2; D is unclear. The CDR3 covers 14 residues. Trimming shortened V by 0 bases and J by 7 bases, and 15 bases separated the two germline ends. The germline CDR1 and CDR2 sequences are GTSNPN and SVGIG (reference sequence). The CDR3 here is CAWSVAAGFFGYTF. Written as DNA, the CDR3 is TGTGCCTGGAGTGTAGCGGCAGGTTTCTTTGGCTACACCTTC.

This clonotype was found a few times. J is TRBJ1-1 and V is TRBV29-1, with 8 bases lining up with TRBD1. The CDR3 contains 13 residues. CDR1 is SQVTM, CDR2 ANQGSEA, per germline. V dropped 6 bases and J dropped 3; count of bases not matched to a gene: 6. The CDR3 DNA sequence: TGCAGCGTCCCGAAGGACAGGGACACTGAAGCTTTCTTT. This encodes CSVPKDRDTEAFF.

This clonotype occurred many times. The gene calls are TRBV7-3 and TRBJ2-3; no definite D call. V lost 5 bases and J lost 5, with 17 bases in between. The CDR3 is made up of 15 amino acids. Per the germline V gene, CDR1 is SGHTA and CDR2 is FQGTGA. The CDR3 nucleotides are TGTGCCAGCAGCGCCCAAGGCCGAACTGGAGATACGCAGTATTTT. The encoded protein is CASSAQGRTGDTQYF.

This clonotype was detected ten times or more. V gene TRBV12-3 or TRBV12-4 combines with J gene TRBJ2-2; 8 bases match TRBD2. This CDR3 is built from 18 residues. The V segment lost 6 bases and the J segment 0 bases; nucleotides outside the gene matches: 12. In nucleotides, the CDR3 is TGTGCCAGCAGGGGCCCGGGAGGGTATCTCGCGAACACCGGGGAGCTGTTTTTT. Its translation: CASRGPGGYLANTGELFF.

This clonotype was seen many times. CDR3 in amino acids: CASSLTGNSPQYF. CDR3 in DNA: TGTGCCAGCAGCTTAACGGGTAACAGTCCCCAGTACTTC. J is TRBJ2-5 and V is TRBV7-3; D remains unclear. Germline lookup yields CDR1 SGHTA and CDR2 FQGTGA. The CDR3 extends over 13 amino acids. Deletions cut 0 bases from V and 9 bases from J, with 11 bases between.

This clonotype was picked up many times. The chain has TRBV11-2 and TRBJ2-7; 7 bases match TRBD1. The length of the CDR3 is 14 residues. Germline V gene lookup returns CDR1 SGHAT and CDR2 FQNNGV. The V segment lost 2 bases and the J segment 2 bases; nucleotides outside the gene matches: 3. CDR3 region: CASSLMGQTYEQYF. CDR3 DNA sequence: TGTGCCAGCAGCTTAATGGGACAGACCTACGAGCAGTACTTC.

This clonotype was detected many times. The CDR3 protein is CASSLDGASGSSEQYF. CDR3 coding DNA: TGCGCCAGCAGCTTGGACGGGGCTAGCGGGAGTAGCGAGCAGTACTTC. This chain uses TRBV5-1 with TRBJ2-7; 10 nucleotides align to TRBD2. This CDR3 contains 16 residues. CDR1 and CDR2 (germline): SGHRS, YFSETQ. Germline trimming cut 0 bases from V and 6 bases from J; bases unmatched to any gene: 9.

As concerns this clonotype: With a much larger clone just one base away, this may be a read error. V usage is TRBV20-1 and J usage is TRBJ1-2; tentative D call: TRBD1 (6 bases). CDR1 is DFQATT and CDR2 is SNEGSKA in the germline V gene (reference sequence). This CDR3 is built from 14 residues. As DNA, the CDR3 is TGCAGTGCCCCCGCGGGGGCGGATAACTATGGCGACACCTTC. Translated: CSAPAGADNYGDTF.

A note on this clonotype: This may stem from a read error, because a much larger clone lies one nucleotide away. The chain uses TRBV4-1 and TRBJ2-3; D is uncertain. V gave up 2 bases and J gave up 2 bases, with 14 bases separating them. In germline, CDR1 is MGHRA, CDR2 YSYEKL. The CDR3 has 16 amino acids. CDR3 sequence reads: CASSQNNSRHTDTQYF. The CDR3 DNA reads TGCGCCAGCAGCCAAAATAACTCGAGGCACACAGATACGCAGTATTTT.

At least ten counts were recorded for this clonotype. The CDR3 DNA follows: TGTGCCACCAGCAGAGATTGGGGGGACCCTTTGGGTAATGAAAAACTGTTTTTT. It translates to CATSRDWGDPLGNEKLFF. The V and J genes are TRBV15 and TRBJ1-4, with D perhaps TRBD1 (5 bases). V lost 0 bases and J lost 4, with 18 bases in between. There are 18 residues in the CDR3. CDR1 is LNHNV, CDR2 YYDKDF, per germline (reference sequence).

This clonotype appeared many times. The J gene is TRBJ2-3, the V gene TRBV28; D is possibly TRBD2 (6 bases). CDR1 is MDHEN, CDR2 SYDVKM, per germline. The V and J ends lost 0 bases and 0 bases respectively, with 13 bases between them. CDR3 length: 17 amino acids. The DNA of the CDR3 is TGTGCCAGCAGTTTATGGGGAGCTAGCGAGAGCACAGATACGCAGTATTTT. Protein product: CASSLWGASESTDTQYF.

On this clonotype itself: A much larger clone is a single base away; this may be a read error. This chain links TRBV12-3 or TRBV12-4 with TRBJ2-6, with TRBD1 identical over 10 bases. This CDR3 has 17 residues. After removal of 6 bases from V and 8 bases from J, the junction contained 13 bases not matched to a gene. The CDR3 here is CASRWDRGLSGTNVLTF. The CDR3 DNA is TGTGCCAGCAGATGGGACAGGGGACTCTCAGGGACCAACGTCCTGACTTTC.

In its sample, this clonotype was seen many times. J is TRBJ2-2 and V is TRBV5-1, with D uncertain. With 1 base removed from V and 0 bases from J, the gap between germline ends came to 7 bases. Per germline, CDR1 SGHRS and CDR2 YFSETQ. The length of the CDR3 is 15 residues. The CDR3 protein is CASSLYGSNTGELFF. As DNA, the CDR3 is TGCGCCAGCAGCTTGTACGGTTCGAACACCGGGGAGCTGTTTTTT.

This clonotype has ten or more counts. J is TRBJ2-3 and V is TRBV7-3; weak D call: TRBD2 (6 bases). This CDR3 is built from 13 residues. V lost 1 base and J lost 8, with 10 bases in between. Germline V CDR1 and CDR2: SGHTA, FQGTGA. DNA of the CDR3: TGTGCCAGCAGCTTAAGGAAGGAGGGTACGCAGTATTTT. Translated: CASSLRKEGTQYF.

This clonotype was observed many times. The chain links TRBV7-2 to TRBJ2-3; D tentatively reads TRBD1 or TRBD2 (5 bases each). V was pared by 5 bases and J by 5 bases, with 11 bases between. CDR3 length equals 13 residues. Per germline, CDR1 SGHTA and CDR2 FQGNSA. The chain's CDR3 is CASSVRGEDTQYF. For the CDR3, the DNA is TGTGCCAGCAGCGTGCGAGGGGAAGATACGCAGTATTTT.

This clonotype was counted many times. This sequence joins TRBV20-1 and TRBJ2-4, with 8 positions matching TRBD1. Germline CDR1 DFQATT, CDR2 SNEGSKA (reference sequence). The CDR3 sequence is 15 residues long. The junction had 9 bases not matched to a gene; V was cut back by 3 bases and J by 5 bases. The CDR3 loop reads CSASLGRGLENIQYF. CDR3 nucleotide sequence: TGCAGTGCTAGTTTGGGCAGGGGGCTAGAAAACATTCAGTACTTC.

This clonotype came up many times. The chain uses TRBV5-1 and TRBJ2-3; D is uncertain. CDR1 and CDR2 (germline): SGHRS, YFSETQ. This CDR3 contains 13 residues. V gave up 3 bases and J gave up 6 bases, with 11 bases separating them. DNA of the CDR3: TGCGCCAGCAGCTCCACTCCGCGTGATACGCAGTATTTT. It codes for CASSSTPRDTQYF.

Concerning this clonotype: A much larger clone lies a single base off, so this may be a read error. V and J are TRBV19 and TRBJ1-3, with 7 nucleotides matching TRBD1. This CDR3 comprises 14 residues. Germline assignment: CDR1 LNHDA and CDR2 SQIVND (reference sequence). Trimming removed 11 bases from V and 0 bases from J; junction bases left unmatched: 7. The CDR3 DNA follows: TGTGCCGGCATCGACAGGGCCTCTGGAAACACCATATATTTT. Its protein product is CAGIDRASGNTIYF.

This clonotype was seen repeatedly, ten times or more. V gene TRBV20-1 combines with J gene TRBJ2-2; unclear D gene. Germline CDR1 is DFQATT and CDR2 is SNEGSKA (reference sequence). Trimming shortened V by 0 bases and J by 1 base, and 6 bases separated the two germline ends. The CDR3 is 14 residues long. The CDR3 protein is CSARDRRNTGELFF. DNA of the CDR3: TGCAGTGCTAGAGATCGAAGGAACACCGGGGAGCTGTTTTTT.

This clonotype was seen only a few times. This chain links TRBV5-5 with TRBJ2-1; D is undetermined. This CDR3 has 15 amino acids. V was cut by 2 bases and J by 0 bases, with 9 bases left in between. Germline V gene data show CDR1 as SGHKS and CDR2 as YYEKEE (reference sequence). This CDR3 reads CASSLAPGSYNEQFF. CDR3 in DNA: TGTGCCAGCAGCTTAGCTCCAGGCTCCTACAATGAGCAGTTCTTC.

Many counts were recorded for this clonotype. J is TRBJ2-7 and V is TRBV20-1, with TRBD2 identical over 13 bases. V trimming: 1 base; J trimming: 5 bases; junction bases outside the gene matches: 5. This CDR3 region has 15 residues. Germline lookup yields CDR1 DFQATT and CDR2 SNEGSKA (reference sequence). For the CDR3, the DNA is TGCAGTGCTAGAGGAGGGACTAGCGGGATCAACGAGCAGTACTTC. It codes for CSARGGTSGINEQYF.

The table lists this clonotype with a few counts. This chain joins TRBV2 and TRBJ2-6; D remains unclear. CDR1 and CDR2 (germline): SNHLY, FYNNEI. The CDR3 is 15 residues long. Trimming removed 2 bases from V and 0 bases from J, with 5 bases in between. The CDR3 DNA sequence: TGTGCCAGCAGTGAACTGAACTCTGGGGCCAACGTCCTGACTTTC. Translating gives CASSELNSGANVLTF.

This clonotype was detected ten times or more. The rearrangement uses TRBV6-2 or TRBV6-3 and TRBJ2-1; possibly TRBD2 for D (5 bases). The CDR3 totals 15 residues. Germline V gene data show CDR1 as MNHEY and CDR2 as SVGEGT. The V gene lost 2 bases and the J gene lost 1 base, with 9 bases spanning the gap. The CDR3 loop reads CASSYHGGSYNEQFF. The CDR3 bases are TGTGCCAGCAGTTACCACGGCGGGTCCTACAATGAGCAGTTCTTC.

This clonotype was seen ten or more times. The chain uses TRBV7-6 and TRBJ2-2; D remains unclear. V lost 5 bases, J lost 9 bases, and 13 bases lay in between. Germline V gene lookup returns CDR1 SGHVS and CDR2 FNYEAQ. This CDR3 is 13 amino acids long. The CDR3 protein is CASSREARRELFF. Here the CDR3 DNA reads TGTGCCAGCAGCCGCGAGGCCCGCAGGGAGCTGTTTTTT.

This clonotype was observed at least ten times. The chain uses TRBV5-1 and TRBJ2-3; tentative D call: TRBD2 (7 bases). V lost 0 bases to trimming and J lost 3 bases, with 17 bases between them. Germline loops: CDR1 SGHRS, CDR2 YFSETQ. This CDR3 contains 17 residues. The CDR3 protein is CASSLARDSGTTDTQYF. The CDR3 DNA reads as TGCGCCAGCAGCTTGGCCCGCGACAGCGGGACAACAGATACGCAGTATTTT.

This clonotype was seen many times. The genes are TRBV11-2 and TRBJ1-6; D is unresolved. Trimming shortened V by 4 bases and J by 7 bases, and 11 bases separated the two germline ends. Germline V gives CDR1 SGHAT, CDR2 FQNNGV. The CDR3 is 14 residues long. The CDR3 is CASSSQTRNSPLHF. The CDR3 nucleotides read TGTGCCAGCAGCTCCCAGACCCGGAATTCACCCCTCCACTTT.